This TCR beta chain was captured by sequencing in a study of T cell responses to AZD1222 COVID-19 vaccine. This CDR3 spans 13 amino acids. Germline V gives CDR1 SGHRS, CDR2 YFSETQ. V lost 0 bases to trimming and J lost 1 base, with 4 bases between them. Assay used: immunoSEQ multiplex PCR; TCRdb lists only in-frame clones, some missing. The sample has 95,000 to 150,000 clones, roughly 93% seen once. Findings and caveats of the study: Seropositive status at baseline applied to only 6 or 7 AZD1222 recipients.

Turning to this clone: What it recognizes is unknown.

This clonotype was sampled from an adult in good health. The sequences come from peripheral blood, collected on day 0 of AZD1222 vaccination. This chain uses TRBV5-1 with TRBJ1-1; D gene uncertain. The CDR3 here is CASSLAGNTEAFF. CDR3 in DNA: TGCGCCAGCAGCTTGGCAGGGAACACTGAAGCTTTCTTT.